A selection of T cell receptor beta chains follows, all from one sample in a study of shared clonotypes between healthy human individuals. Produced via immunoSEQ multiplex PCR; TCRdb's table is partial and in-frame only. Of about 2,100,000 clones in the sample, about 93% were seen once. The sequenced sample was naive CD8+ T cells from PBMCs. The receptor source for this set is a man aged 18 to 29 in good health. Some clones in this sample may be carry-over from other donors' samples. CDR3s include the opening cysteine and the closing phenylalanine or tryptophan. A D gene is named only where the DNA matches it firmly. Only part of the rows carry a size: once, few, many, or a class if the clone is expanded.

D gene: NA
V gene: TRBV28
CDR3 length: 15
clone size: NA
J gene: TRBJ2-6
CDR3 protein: CASSQRFSGANVLTF
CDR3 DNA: TGTGCCAGCAGTCAACGGTTCTCTGGGGCCAACGTCCTGACTTTC

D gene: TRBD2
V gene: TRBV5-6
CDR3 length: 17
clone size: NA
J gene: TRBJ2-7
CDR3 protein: CASSHTSSGRAFYEQYF
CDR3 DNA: TGTGCCAGCAGCCATACCTCTAGCGGGAGGGCGTTCTACGAGCAGTACTTC

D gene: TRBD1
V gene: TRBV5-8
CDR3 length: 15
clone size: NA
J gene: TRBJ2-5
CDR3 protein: CASSSTGLIQETQYF
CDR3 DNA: TGTGCCAGCAGCTCGACAGGGTTAATACAAGAGACCCAGTACTTC

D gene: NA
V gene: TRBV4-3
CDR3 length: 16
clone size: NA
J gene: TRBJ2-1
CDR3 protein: CASSPSGAYNWNEQFF
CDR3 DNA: TGCGCCAGCAGCCCCAGTGGGGCCTATAACTGGAATGAGCAGTTCTTC

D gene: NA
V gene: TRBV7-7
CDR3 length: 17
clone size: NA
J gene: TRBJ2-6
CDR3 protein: CASSPGLPRSGANVLTF
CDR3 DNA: TGTGCCAGCAGCCCAGGACTTCCACGCTCTGGGGCCAACGTCCTGACTTTC

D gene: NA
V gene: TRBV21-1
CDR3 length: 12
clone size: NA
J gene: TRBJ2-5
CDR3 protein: CALKGGGETQYF
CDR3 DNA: TGTGCCCTTAAGGGAGGAGGGGAGACCCAGTACTTC

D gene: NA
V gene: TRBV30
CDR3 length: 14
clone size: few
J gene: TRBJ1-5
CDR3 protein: CAWRATQGNQPQHF
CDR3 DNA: TGTGCCTGGAGAGCGACTCAGGGAAATCAGCCCCAGCATTTT

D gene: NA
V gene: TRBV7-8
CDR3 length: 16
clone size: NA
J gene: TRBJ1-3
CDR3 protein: CASSSTKGSWRNTIYF
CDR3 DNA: TGTGCCAGCAGCTCGACCAAGGGGAGCTGGCGAAACACCATATATTTT

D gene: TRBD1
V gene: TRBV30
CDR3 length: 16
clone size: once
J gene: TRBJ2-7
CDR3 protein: CAWSLRTGRSSYEQYF
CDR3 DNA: TGTGCCTGGAGTCTTCGGACAGGGCGGAGCTCCTACGAGCAGTACTTC

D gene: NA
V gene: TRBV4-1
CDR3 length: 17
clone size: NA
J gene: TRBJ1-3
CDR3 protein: CASSPGGALRAGNTIYF
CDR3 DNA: TGCGCCAGCAGCCCAGGCGGGGCCCTCCGGGCCGGAAACACCATATATTTT

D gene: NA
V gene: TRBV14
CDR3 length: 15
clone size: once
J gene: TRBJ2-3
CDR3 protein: CASSHPGTEADTQYF
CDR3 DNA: TGTGCCAGCAGCCACCCCGGGACTGAGGCAGATACGCAGTATTTT

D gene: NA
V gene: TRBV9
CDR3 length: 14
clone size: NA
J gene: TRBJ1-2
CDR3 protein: CASSDSGRTYGYTF
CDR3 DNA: TGTGCCAGCAGCGATAGTGGCAGAACCTATGGCTACACCTTC

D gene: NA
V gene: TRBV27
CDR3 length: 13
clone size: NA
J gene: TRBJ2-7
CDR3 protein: CASSALDSYEQYF
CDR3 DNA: TGTGCCAGCAGTGCTCTAGACTCCTACGAGCAGTACTTC

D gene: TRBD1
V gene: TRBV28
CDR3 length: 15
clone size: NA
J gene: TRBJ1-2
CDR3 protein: CASSSSPGGYNGYTF
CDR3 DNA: TGTGCCAGCAGTTCCTCTCCAGGGGGCTATAATGGCTACACCTTC

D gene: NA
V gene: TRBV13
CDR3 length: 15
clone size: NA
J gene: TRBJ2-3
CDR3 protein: CASSSWTDSTDTQYF
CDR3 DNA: TGTGCCAGCAGCTCCTGGACGGACAGCACAGATACGCAGTATTTT

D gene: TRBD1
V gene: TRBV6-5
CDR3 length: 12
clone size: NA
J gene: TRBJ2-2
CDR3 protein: CAIGTGDGELFF
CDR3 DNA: TGTGCCATCGGGACAGGGGACGGGGAGCTGTTTTTT

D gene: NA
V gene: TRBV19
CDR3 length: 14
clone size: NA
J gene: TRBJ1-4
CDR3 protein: CASSDRHYYEKLFF
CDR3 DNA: TGTGCCAGTAGCGACAGACACTATTATGAAAAACTGTTTTTT

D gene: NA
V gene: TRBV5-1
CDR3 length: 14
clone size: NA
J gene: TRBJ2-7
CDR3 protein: CASSLDRSAIEQYF
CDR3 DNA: TGCGCCAGCAGCTTGGACAGGTCCGCCATCGAGCAGTACTTC

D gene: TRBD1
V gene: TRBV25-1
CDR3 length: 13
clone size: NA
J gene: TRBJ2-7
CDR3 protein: CASSWDRSYEQYF
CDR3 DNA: TGTGCCAGCAGTTGGGACAGATCCTACGAGCAGTACTTC

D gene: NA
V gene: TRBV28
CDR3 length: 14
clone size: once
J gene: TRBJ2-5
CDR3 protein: CASTDPPYQETQYF
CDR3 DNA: TGTGCCAGCACAGACCCGCCTTACCAAGAGACCCAGTACTTC

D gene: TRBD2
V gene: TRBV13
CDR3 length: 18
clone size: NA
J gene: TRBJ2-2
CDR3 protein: CASSSWTSGRAKIGELFF
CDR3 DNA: TGTGCCAGCAGCTCTTGGACTAGCGGGAGGGCCAAGATCGGGGAGCTGTTTTTT

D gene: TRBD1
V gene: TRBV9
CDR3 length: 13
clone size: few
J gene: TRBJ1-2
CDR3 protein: CASSEVQGGGYTF
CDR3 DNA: TGTGCCAGCAGCGAGGTGCAGGGGGGAGGCTACACCTTC

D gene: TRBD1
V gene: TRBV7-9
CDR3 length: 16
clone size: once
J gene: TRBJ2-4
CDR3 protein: CASSSLTGEAKNIQYF
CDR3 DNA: TGTGCCAGCAGCTCATTGACAGGGGAGGCCAAAAACATTCAGTACTTC

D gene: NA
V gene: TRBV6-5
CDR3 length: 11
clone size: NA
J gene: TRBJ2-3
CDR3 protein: CATEASDTQYF
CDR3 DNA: TGTGCCACCGAGGCCTCGGATACGCAGTATTTT

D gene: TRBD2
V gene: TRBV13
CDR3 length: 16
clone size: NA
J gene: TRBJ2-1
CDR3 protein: CASSHPTSGAYNEQFF
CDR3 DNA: TGTGCCAGCAGTCACCCCACTAGCGGGGCGTACAATGAGCAGTTCTTC

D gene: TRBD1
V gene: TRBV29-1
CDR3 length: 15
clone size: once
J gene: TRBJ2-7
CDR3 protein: CSVSNRDRGLNEQYF
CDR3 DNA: TGCAGCGTCTCAAACCGGGACAGGGGGCTCAACGAGCAGTACTTC

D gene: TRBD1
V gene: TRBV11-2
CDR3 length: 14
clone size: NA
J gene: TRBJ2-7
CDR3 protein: CASSSRDSYYEQYF
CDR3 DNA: TGTGCCAGCAGCTCCAGGGACAGCTACTACGAGCAGTACTTC

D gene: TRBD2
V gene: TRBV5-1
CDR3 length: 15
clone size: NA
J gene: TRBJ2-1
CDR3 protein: CASSLSGGAYNEQFF
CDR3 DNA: TGCGCCAGCAGCTTGTCGGGAGGGGCCTACAATGAGCAGTTCTTC

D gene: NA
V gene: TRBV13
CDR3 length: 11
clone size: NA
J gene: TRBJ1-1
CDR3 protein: CASAQWPEAFF
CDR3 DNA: TGTGCCAGCGCGCAGTGGCCTGAAGCTTTCTTT

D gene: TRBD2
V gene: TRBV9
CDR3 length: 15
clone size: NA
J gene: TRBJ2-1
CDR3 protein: CASSVGDYPNDEQFF
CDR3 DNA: TGTGCCAGCAGCGTAGGGGACTACCCGAACGATGAGCAGTTCTTC

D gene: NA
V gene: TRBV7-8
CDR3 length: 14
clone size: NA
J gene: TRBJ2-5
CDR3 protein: CASSPPGPQITQYF
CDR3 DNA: TGTGCCAGCAGCCCTCCGGGCCCCCAGATTACCCAGTACTTC

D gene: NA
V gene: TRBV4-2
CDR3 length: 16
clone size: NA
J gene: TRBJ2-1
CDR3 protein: CASRPEAWSSYNEQFF
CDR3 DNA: TGTGCCAGCCGCCCGGAGGCGTGGAGCTCCTACAATGAGCAGTTCTTC

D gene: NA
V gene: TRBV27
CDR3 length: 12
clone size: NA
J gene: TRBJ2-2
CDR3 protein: CASRTGTGELFF
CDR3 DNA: TGTGCCAGCAGGACAGGCACCGGGGAGCTGTTTTTT

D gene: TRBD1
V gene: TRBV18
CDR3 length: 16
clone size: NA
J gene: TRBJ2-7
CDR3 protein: CASSPSLGTGTYEQYF
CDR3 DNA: TGTGCCAGCTCACCGTCTTTAGGGACAGGGACCTACGAGCAGTACTTC